These T cell receptor beta chains were read from a single sample in a study of CD4+ T cells in melanoma. The repertoire was sequenced with immunoSEQ multiplex PCR; TCRdb's copy has only in-frame clones and lacks some. Among some 10,000 clones listed, under 75% were seen once. Input material: cells from a culture (not recorded whether cultured in vitro). These receptors came from a human donor with melanoma. The CDR3 runs from the conserved cysteine through the conserved F or W. Fields, in order: D gene, J gene, clone size, V gene, CDR3 protein. The D gene is left open where the match is weak. Part of the rows lack a size; the others show once, few, many or a class for expanded clones.

-	TRBJ1-6	-	TRBV7-9	CASSLPSVGQRPLHF
-	TRBJ1-2	-	TRBV5-8	CASSRLPTGYTF
TRBD2	TRBJ2-5	-	TRBV5-1	CASSSITSGVQETQYF
-	TRBJ1-1	once	TRBV7-2	CASSLGRPAEAFF
-	TRBJ2-7	-	TRBV25-1	CASQRLGSFYEQYF
TRBD1	TRBJ2-7	-	TRBV5-1	CASRRGQQSYEQYF
-	TRBJ1-6	few	TRBV6-1	CASNILKGVRPLHF
-	TRBJ2-2	-	TRBV6-1	CASRHASGTGELFF
-	TRBJ2-7	-	TRBV5-1	CASSLEGFRGEQYF
-	TRBJ2-5	-	TRBV5-1	CASSFNSETQYF